This TCR beta chain was sequenced in a study of T cell changes during pregnancy in multiple sclerosis. The junction had 10 bases not matched to a gene; V was cut back by 11 bases and J by 5 bases. Germline assignment: CDR1 MNHEY and CDR2 SMNVEV (reference sequence). The CDR3 totals 13 residues. TCRdb's copy holds only in-frame clones and misses some; the assay was immunoSEQ multiplex PCR. The sample records around 70,000 clones, approximately 92% being singletons. The chain carries TRBV27 and TRBJ2-3, with 7 positions matching TRBD2. Sequenced here: peripheral blood, sampled in the second trimester of pregnancy. The sequence derives from a female donor with multiple sclerosis, enrolled in a pregnancy study. CDR3 loop: CAGRGVEIDTQYF. Written as DNA, the CDR3 is TGTGCCGGCCGGGGGGTAGAAATAGATACGCAGTATTTT.